This passage covers 26 T cell receptor beta chains from one sample sequenced in a study of T cell responses to AZD1222 COVID-19 vaccine. Libraries were prepared by immunoSEQ multiplex PCR; TCRdb keeps only in-frame clonotypes and omits some of them. The sample has some 150,000 clones, 86% seen once. The starting material was peripheral blood, obtained 28 days after the second AZD1222 dose. The receptors derive from an adult who received the AZD1222 COVID-19 vaccine.

The genes are TRBV5-6 and TRBJ1-5; no clear D. The V gene's germline CDR1 is SGHDT and CDR2 YYEEEE. The V end was cut by 3 bases, the J end by 3 bases, with 16 bases between. This CDR3 has 16 amino acids. The CDR3 protein is CASSSEGWRVNQPQHF. CDR3 coding DNA: TGTGCCAGCAGCTCCGAGGGTTGGAGGGTCAATCAGCCCCAGCATTTT.

This clone was seen a few times. This chain connects TRBV9 to TRBJ2-5; the D gene is possibly TRBD2 (6 bases). Germline lookup yields CDR1 SGDLS and CDR2 YYNGEE. CDR3 length: 18 amino acids. Trimming took 3 bases from V and 4 from J, leaving 25 bases between them. CDR3 amino acids: CASSGARELEAGRETQYF. The DNA of the CDR3 is TGTGCCAGCAGCGGGGCCAGGGAGCTAGAAGCCGGGAGAGAGACCCAGTACTTC.

This clone appeared once. The chain employs TRBV7-9 and TRBJ2-7, with TRBD2 as a possible D gene (6 bases). Trimming stripped 5 bases from V and 5 bases from J, with 13 bases between. The CDR3 runs 13 residues. Looked up from germline, CDR1 is SEHNR and CDR2 is FQNEAQ (reference sequence). CDR3 residues: CASSDWGVDEQYF. The CDR3 DNA follows: TGTGCCAGCAGCGATTGGGGGGTTGACGAGCAGTACTTC.

This chain connects TRBV15 to TRBJ2-7; D tentatively reads TRBD1 or TRBD2 (5 bases each). The germline CDR1 and CDR2 sequences are LNHNV and YYDKDF (reference sequence). Deletions cut 3 bases from V and 3 bases from J, with 12 bases between. The CDR3 has 14 amino acids. The DNA of the CDR3 is TGTGCCACCAGCAGCTGGGACGGAAGCTACGAGCAGTACTTC. It is translated as CATSSWDGSYEQYF. The full variable domain, completed using reference TRBV15 and TRBJ2-7, is DAMVIQNPRYQVTQFGKPVTLSCSQTLNHNVMYWYQQKSSQAPKLLFHYYDKDFNNEADTPDNFQSRRPNTSFCFLDIRSPGLGDTAMYLCATSSWDGSYEQYFGPGTRLTVT.

The chain combines TRBV19 with TRBJ1-5; 10 nucleotides line up with TRBD1. CDR1 and CDR2 (germline): LNHDA, SQIVND (reference sequence). J lost 3 bases, V lost 5 bases, and 16 bases had no gene match. The CDR3 extends over 19 amino acids. The CDR3 bases are TGTGCCAGTAGTCCGACGGGACAGGGGCCCCTTTTCACCAATCAGCCCCAGCATTTT. The encoded protein is CASSPTGQGPLFTNQPQHF. Based on the CDR3 plus reference TRBV19 and TRBJ1-5, the full variable domain is DGGITQSPKYLFRKEGQNVTLSCEQNLNHDAMYWYRQDPGQGLRLIYYSQIVNDFQKGDIAEGYSVSREKKESFPLTVTSAQKNPTAFYLCASSPTGQGPLFTNQPQHFGDGTRLSIL.

The chain combines TRBV27 with TRBJ2-1; no definite D call. Germline V gives CDR1 MNHEY, CDR2 SMNVEV (reference sequence). Trimming removed 10 bases from V and 9 bases from J, with 19 bases in between. This CDR3 contains 13 residues. The CDR3 region is CATSPVGLGEQFF. CDR3 nucleotides: TGTGCCACCTCCCCCGTCGGGTTGGGTGAGCAGTTCTTC.

The chain joins TRBV2 to TRBJ2-3, with 7 bases fitting TRBD2. Losses at the gene ends were 8 bases for V and 0 bases for J; bases not matched to a gene: 2. Germline V gene lookup returns CDR1 SNHLY and CDR2 FYNNEI. The CDR3 is 13 residues long. DNA for the CDR3: TGTGCCAGCGGGGGAGGGAGCACAGATACGCAGTATTTT. Its protein is CASGGGSTDTQYF.

J is TRBJ1-4 and V is TRBV6-6, with TRBD1 identical over 8 bases. V was clipped by 5 bases and J by 3 bases; unmatched bases: 14. Germline CDR1 is MNHNY and CDR2 is SVGAGI (reference sequence). The CDR3 is made up of 18 amino acids. Written as DNA, the CDR3 is TGTGCCAGCAGTCCTCTTGATTGGGGGACAGGACCTAATGAAAAACTGTTTTTT. Amino acids: CASSPLDWGTGPNEKLFF.

This clone appeared once. The chain carries TRBV30 and TRBJ1-1; D perhaps matches TRBD1 (6 bases). V shed 5 bases and J shed 6 bases, with 13 bases lying between them. The CDR3 runs to 12 residues. The germline gives CDR1 GTSNPN, CDR2 SVGIG (reference sequence). Written as DNA, the CDR3 is TGTGCCTGGGGACCAGGGGCCCCTGAAGCTTTCTTT. Its protein product is CAWGPGAPEAFF.

This clone has just a few counts. J is TRBJ1-2 and V is TRBV19; 7 bases match TRBD1. Germline V gene lookup returns CDR1 LNHDA and CDR2 SQIVND (reference sequence). After removal of 10 bases from V and 1 base from J, the junction contained 3 bases not matched to a gene. The CDR3 totals 12 residues. The CDR3 loop is CAIGQDNYGYTF. The CDR3 DNA is TGTGCCATCGGACAGGATAACTATGGCTACACCTTC.

This sequence joins TRBV6-1 and TRBJ2-3; the D is unclear. Trimming stripped 1 base from V and 14 bases from J, with 22 bases between. This CDR3 comprises 15 residues. Germline V CDR1 and CDR2: MNHNS, SASEGT. CDR3 sequence reads: CASSEEIVESGHRYF. CDR3 bases: TGTGCCAGCAGTGAAGAAATTGTGGAGAGTGGCCATCGGTATTTT.

The chain joins TRBV19 to TRBJ2-5; tentative D call: TRBD1 (6 bases). This CDR3 is 15 amino acids long. The V end lost 5 bases, the J end lost 3 bases, and 16 bases lay between the germline ends. Germline V CDR1 and CDR2: LNHDA, SQIVND (reference sequence). CDR3 sequence: CASSPPGQFEETQYF. CDR3 nucleotides: TGTGCCAGTAGTCCCCCCGGACAGTTTGAAGAGACCCAGTACTTC. The entire variable domain, with the rest obtained from reference TRBV19 and TRBJ2-5, is as follows: DGGITQSPKYLFRKEGQNVTLSCEQNLNHDAMYWYRQDPGQGLRLIYYSQIVNDFQKGDIAEGYSVSREKKESFPLTVTSAQKNPTAFYLCASSPPGQFEETQYFGPGTRLLVL.

The chain employs TRBV24-1 and TRBJ2-3; D unclear. Germline V gives CDR1 KGHDR, CDR2 SFDVKD. V lost 4 bases and J 1 base, leaving 14 bases between the germline ends. The CDR3 contains 16 residues. CDR3 DNA: TGTGCCACCAGTGAATCCCGCCTGGACGGCACAGATACGCAGTATTTT. Protein sequence: CATSESRLDGTDTQYF.

The V gene is TRBV3-1 (or the pseudogene TRBV3-2), the J gene TRBJ1-1, with unresolved D. Germline V lookup: CDR1 LGHDT, CDR2 YNNKEL (reference sequence). The CDR3 spans 12 residues. V gave up 1 base and J gave up 2 bases, with 2 bases separating them. The chain's CDR3 is CASSQVNTEAFF. Here the CDR3 DNA reads TGTGCCAGCAGCCAAGTTAACACTGAAGCTTTCTTT.

This chain uses TRBV14 with TRBJ1-2; no definite D call. CDR1 is SGHDN and CDR2 is FVKESK in the germline V gene. With 1 base removed from V and 4 bases from J, the gap between germline ends came to 7 bases. The CDR3 is 13 amino acids. CDR3: CASSQGQGYGYTF. CDR3 DNA sequence: TGTGCCAGCAGCCAAGGCCAAGGCTATGGCTACACCTTC.

This clone has a handful of counts. The chain combines TRBV19 with TRBJ1-1; no reliable D call. The CDR3 loop spans 16 amino acids. With 5 bases removed from V and 2 bases from J, the gap between germline ends came to 18 bases. Germline V gene data show CDR1 as LNHDA and CDR2 as SQIVND (reference sequence). The CDR3, as DNA: TGTGCCAGTAGTCCCACCCAAAGAGGATTAAACACTGAAGCTTTCTTT. Translation gives CASSPTQRGLNTEAFF.

The chain couples TRBV27 to TRBJ2-2, with unresolved D. Germline CDR1 reads MNHEY; CDR2 reads SMNVEV (reference sequence). V lost 4 bases and J lost 1, with 7 bases in between. CDR3 length: 14 residues. The CDR3 loop is CASSSLGNTGELFF. The CDR3 DNA reads as TGTGCCAGCAGTTCCCTGGGGAACACCGGGGAGCTGTTTTTT.

The chain joins TRBV5-4 to TRBJ2-3; D is ambiguous. Trimming shortened V by 0 bases and J by 0 bases, and 5 bases separated the two germline ends. The CDR3 runs 14 residues. Per germline, CDR1 SGHNT and CDR2 YYREEE (reference sequence). The CDR3 DNA reads as TGTGCCAGCAGCTTGGATCAGAGCACAGATACGCAGTATTTT. This translates into CASSLDQSTDTQYF.

The chain links TRBV10-3 to TRBJ1-4; 7 nucleotides match TRBD1. Germline assignment: CDR1 ENHRY and CDR2 SYGVKD. CDR3 length equals 13 residues. V was pared by 6 bases and J by 8 bases, with 6 bases of the junction left unmatched. CDR3 sequence reads: CAIRTGSSEKLFF. The CDR3 bases are TGTGCCATCAGGACAGGGTCTTCAGAAAAACTGTTTTTT.

This clone was detected only once. The chain employs TRBV5-6 and TRBJ1-2; 10 positions match TRBD1. The V segment lost 3 bases and the J segment 3 bases; nucleotides outside the gene matches: 8. Germline V gene data show CDR1 as SGHDT and CDR2 as YYEEEE. The CDR3 contains 16 residues. The CDR3 reads CASSSKGTGAYYGYTF. The CDR3 DNA is TGTGCCAGCAGCTCAAAGGGGACAGGGGCATACTATGGCTACACCTTC.

The chain is built from TRBV30 and TRBJ2-5, with D tentatively TRBD2 (6 bases). V shed 5 bases and J shed 0 bases, with 7 bases lying between them. Germline loops: CDR1 GTSNPN, CDR2 SVGIG (reference sequence). The CDR3 extends over 12 amino acids. CDR3 DNA sequence: TGTGCCTGGGGGGGGTACCAAGAGACCCAGTACTTC. Residues: CAWGGYQETQYF.

The V gene is TRBV19, the J gene TRBJ2-7; TRBD2 agrees at 8 bases. CDR1 and CDR2 (germline): LNHDA, SQIVND (reference sequence). This CDR3 has 14 residues. The V and J ends lost 6 bases and 5 bases, in that order; junction bases with no gene match: 9. CDR3 DNA sequence: TGTGCCAGTAGACAACTAGCGGACTCTGACGAGCAGTACTTC. This gives the protein CASRQLADSDEQYF.

DNA for the CDR3: TGTGCCACCAGAGGGACAGGGCGAGGCGATGGCTACACCTTC. Its protein is CATRGTGRGDGYTF. The chain has TRBV24-1 and TRBJ1-2; 9 bases fit TRBD1. The germline V gene has CDR1 KGHDR and CDR2 SFDVKD. The V segment lost 7 bases and the J segment 6 bases; nucleotides outside the gene matches: 8. The CDR3 runs to 14 residues.

V and J are TRBV18 and TRBJ1-6; a weak D match, TRBD1 (5 bases). The CDR3 runs to 13 residues. V was pared by 5 bases and J by 16 bases, with 18 bases between. Germline CDR1 and CDR2: KGHSH and LQKENI. CDR3 sequence (DNA): TGTGCCAGCTCAAGAGGGGAAGTGGAAGGTCTCCACTTT. Translation gives CASSRGEVEGLHF.

The chain uses TRBV5-5 and TRBJ2-3; D remains ambiguous. From germline, CDR1 is SGHKS and CDR2 YYEKEE (reference sequence). Deletions cut 0 bases from V and 0 bases from J, with 14 bases between. The CDR3 runs to 17 residues. The DNA for the CDR3 is TGTGCCAGCAGCTTGGTTGGGGTCAGTATTAGCACAGATACGCAGTATTTT. This sequence encodes CASSLVGVSISTDTQYF.

The V and J genes are TRBV11-2 and TRBJ2-7; 8 bases align to TRBD2. From germline, CDR1 is SGHAT and CDR2 FQNNGV. The CDR3 totals 14 residues. V was clipped by 1 base and J by 3 bases; unmatched bases: 2. CDR3 protein: CASSLVGGDYEQYF. DNA for the CDR3: TGTGCCAGCAGCTTAGTCGGGGGGGACTACGAGCAGTACTTC.